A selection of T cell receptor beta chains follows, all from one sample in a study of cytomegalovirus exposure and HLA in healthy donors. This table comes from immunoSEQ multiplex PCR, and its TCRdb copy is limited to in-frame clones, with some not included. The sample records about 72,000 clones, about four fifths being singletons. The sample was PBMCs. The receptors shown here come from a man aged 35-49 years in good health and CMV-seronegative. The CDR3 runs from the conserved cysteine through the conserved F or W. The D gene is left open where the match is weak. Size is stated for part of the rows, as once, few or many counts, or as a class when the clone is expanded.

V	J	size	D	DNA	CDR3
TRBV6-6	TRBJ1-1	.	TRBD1	TGTGCCAGCAAATCAGGGACAGGGGTAGGTGAAGCTTTCTTT	CASKSGTGVGEAFF
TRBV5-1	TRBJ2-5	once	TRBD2	TGCGCCAGCAGCTTGGGTCTGGGGGGGGAGACCCAGTACTTC	CASSLGLGGETQYF
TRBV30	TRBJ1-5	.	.	TGTGCCTGGAGCCCAGGGATCAATCAGCCCCAGCATTTT	CAWSPGINQPQHF
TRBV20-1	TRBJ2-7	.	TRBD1	TGCAGTGCACAGGGGAGCGACGAGCAGTACTTC	CSAQGSDEQYF
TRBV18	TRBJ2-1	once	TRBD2	TGTGCCAGCTCATCTTGGGTAGCGGGGTCCTCCTACAATGAGCAGTTCTTC	CASSSWVAGSSYNEQFF
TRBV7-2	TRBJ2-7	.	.	TGTGCCAGCAGCTTATCCCCACAGTACTCCTACGAGCAGTACTTC	CASSLSPQYSYEQYF
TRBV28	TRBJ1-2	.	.	TGTGCCAGCAGTTGGCTGGACCCCAGGAGGGGCTACACCTTC	CASSWLDPRRGYTF
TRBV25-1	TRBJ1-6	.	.	TGTGCCAGCAGTGAATCTGCAGGGTGGAAATCACCCCTCCACTTT	CASSESAGWKSPLHF
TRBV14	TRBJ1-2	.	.	TGTGCCAGCAGCCTTCGGGGGTTCAACTATGGCTACACCTTC	CASSLRGFNYGYTF
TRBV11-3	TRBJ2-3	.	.	TGTGCCAGCTACCCCGGGGGAGAGTTCCGCACAGATACGCAGTATTTT	CASYPGGEFRTDTQYF
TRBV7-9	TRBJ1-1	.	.	TGTGCCAGCAGCTTAGATGGGCAGGCTAACACTGAAGCTTTCTTT	CASSLDGQANTEAFF
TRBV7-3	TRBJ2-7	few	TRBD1	TGTGCCAGCAGCTCAAGGGCAGGGGGCGAGCAGTACTTC	CASSSRAGGEQYF
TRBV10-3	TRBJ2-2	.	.	TGTGCCATCATGTTCGGGGACACCGGGGAGCTGTTTTTT	CAIMFGDTGELFF
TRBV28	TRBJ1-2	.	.	TGTGCCAGCAGACGCAGTGCGGGGGGTAACTATGGCTACACCTTC	CASRRSAGGNYGYTF
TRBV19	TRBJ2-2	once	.	TGTGCCAGTAGTATCTTCCAGGGTGGGTCCGGGGAGCTGTTTTTT	CASSIFQGGSGELFF
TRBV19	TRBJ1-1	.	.	TGTGCCAGTAGGACACCGGGAGCCGGTAGGACTGAAGCTTTCTTT	CASRTPGAGRTEAFF
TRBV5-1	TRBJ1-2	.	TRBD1	TGCGCCAGCAGCCCCCGACAGGGAGGCTATGGCTACACCTTC	CASSPRQGGYGYTF
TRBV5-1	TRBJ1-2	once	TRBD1	TGCGCCAGCAGCTTGGCGGGACAGGCTTTCCGTGGCTACACCTTC	CASSLAGQAFRGYTF
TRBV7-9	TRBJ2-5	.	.	TGTGCCAGCAGCTTATCAGTGACAGCCCAAGAGACCCAGTACTTC	CASSLSVTAQETQYF
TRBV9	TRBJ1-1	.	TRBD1	TGTGCCAGCAGCGTGGACAGGGGCACTGAAGCTTTCTTT	CASSVDRGTEAFF